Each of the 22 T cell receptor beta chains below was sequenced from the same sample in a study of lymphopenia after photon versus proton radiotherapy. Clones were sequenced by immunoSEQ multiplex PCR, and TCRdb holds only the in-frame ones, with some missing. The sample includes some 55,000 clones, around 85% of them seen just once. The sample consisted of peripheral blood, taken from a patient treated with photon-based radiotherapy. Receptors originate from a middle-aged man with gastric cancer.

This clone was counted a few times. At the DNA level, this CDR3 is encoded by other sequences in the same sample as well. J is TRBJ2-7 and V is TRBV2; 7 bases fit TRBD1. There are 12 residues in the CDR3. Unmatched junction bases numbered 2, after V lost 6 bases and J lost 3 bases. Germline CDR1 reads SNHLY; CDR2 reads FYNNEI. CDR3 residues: CASSWDSYEQYF. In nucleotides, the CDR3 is TGTGCCAGCAGCTGGGACAGCTACGAGCAGTACTTC.

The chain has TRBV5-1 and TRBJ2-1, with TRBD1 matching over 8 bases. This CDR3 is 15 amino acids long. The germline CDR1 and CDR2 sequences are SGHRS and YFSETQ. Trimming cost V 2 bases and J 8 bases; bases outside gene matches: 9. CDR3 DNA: TGCGCCAGCAGCTTCGGACAGGGCCGGGGGTATGAGCAGTTCTTC. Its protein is CASSFGQGRGYEQFF.

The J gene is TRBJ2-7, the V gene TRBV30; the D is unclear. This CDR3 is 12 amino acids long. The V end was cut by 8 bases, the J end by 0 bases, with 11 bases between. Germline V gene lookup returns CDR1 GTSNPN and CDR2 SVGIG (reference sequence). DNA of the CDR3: TGTGCCCACGCCTCAAGCTCCTACGAGCAGTACTTC. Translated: CAHASSSYEQYF.

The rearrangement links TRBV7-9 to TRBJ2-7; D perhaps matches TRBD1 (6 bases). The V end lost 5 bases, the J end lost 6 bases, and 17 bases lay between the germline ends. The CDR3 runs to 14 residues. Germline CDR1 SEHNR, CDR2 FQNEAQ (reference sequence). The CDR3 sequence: CASSRAGAASEQYF. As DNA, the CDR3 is TGTGCCAGCAGCAGAGCAGGGGCCGCCTCCGAGCAGTACTTC.

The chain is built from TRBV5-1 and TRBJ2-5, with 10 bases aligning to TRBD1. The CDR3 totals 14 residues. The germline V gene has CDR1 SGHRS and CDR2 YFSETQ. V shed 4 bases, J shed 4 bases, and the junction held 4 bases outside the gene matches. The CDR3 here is CASSQGQGRETQYF. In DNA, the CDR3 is TGCGCCAGCAGCCAGGGACAGGGGAGAGAGACCCAGTACTTC. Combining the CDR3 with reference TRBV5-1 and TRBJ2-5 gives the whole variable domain KAGVTQTPRYLIKTRGQQVTLSCSPISGHRSVSWYQQTPGQGLQFLFEYFSETQRNKGNFPGRFSGRQFSNSRSEMNVSTLELGDSALYLCASSQGQGRETQYFGPGTRLLVL.

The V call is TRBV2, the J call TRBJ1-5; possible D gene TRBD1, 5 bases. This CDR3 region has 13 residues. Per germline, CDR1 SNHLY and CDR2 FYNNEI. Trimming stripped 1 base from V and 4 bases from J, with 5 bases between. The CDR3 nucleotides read TGTGCCAGCAGTGAAGACAGGAATCAGCCCCAGCATTTT. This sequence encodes CASSEDRNQPQHF.

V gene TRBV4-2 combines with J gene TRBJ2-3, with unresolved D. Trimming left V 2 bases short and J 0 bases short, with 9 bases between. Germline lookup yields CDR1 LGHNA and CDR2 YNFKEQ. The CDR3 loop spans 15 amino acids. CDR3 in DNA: TGTGCCAGCAGCCAATTGGGCGCAAGCACAGATACGCAGTATTTT. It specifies CASSQLGASTDTQYF.

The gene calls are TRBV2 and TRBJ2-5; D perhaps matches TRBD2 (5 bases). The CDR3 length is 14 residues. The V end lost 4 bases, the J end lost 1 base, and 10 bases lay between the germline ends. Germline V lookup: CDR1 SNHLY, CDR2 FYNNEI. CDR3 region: CASSVEGSQETQYF. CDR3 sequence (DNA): TGTGCCAGCAGTGTTGAGGGCAGCCAAGAGACCCAGTACTTC.

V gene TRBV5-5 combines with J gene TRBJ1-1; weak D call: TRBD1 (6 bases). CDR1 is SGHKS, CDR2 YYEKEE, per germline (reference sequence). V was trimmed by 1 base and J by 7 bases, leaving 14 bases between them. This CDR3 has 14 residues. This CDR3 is CASSLNPQGLEAFF. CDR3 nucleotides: TGTGCCAGCAGCTTGAATCCCCAGGGGCTTGAAGCTTTCTTT.

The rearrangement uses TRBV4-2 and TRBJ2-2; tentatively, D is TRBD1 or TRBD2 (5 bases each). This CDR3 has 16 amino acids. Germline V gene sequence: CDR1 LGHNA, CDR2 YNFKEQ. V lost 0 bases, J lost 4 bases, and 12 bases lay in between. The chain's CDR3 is CASSQDMAGSTGELFF. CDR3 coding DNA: TGTGCCAGCAGCCAAGATATGGCAGGGAGCACCGGGGAGCTGTTTTTT.

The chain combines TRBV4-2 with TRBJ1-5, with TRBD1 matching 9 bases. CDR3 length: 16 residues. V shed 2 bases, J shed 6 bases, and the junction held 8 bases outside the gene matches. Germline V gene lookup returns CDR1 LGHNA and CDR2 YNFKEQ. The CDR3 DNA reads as TGTGCCAGCAGCCAAACCGGGACAGGGAGGGGTCAGCCCCAGCATTTT. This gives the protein CASSQTGTGRGQPQHF.

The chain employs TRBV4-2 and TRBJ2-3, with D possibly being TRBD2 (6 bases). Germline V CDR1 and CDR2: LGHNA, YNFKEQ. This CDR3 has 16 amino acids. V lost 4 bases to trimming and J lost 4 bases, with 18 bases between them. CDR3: CASSPWAGNPSDTQYF. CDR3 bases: TGTGCCAGCAGCCCCTGGGCGGGGAATCCTTCAGATACGCAGTATTTT.

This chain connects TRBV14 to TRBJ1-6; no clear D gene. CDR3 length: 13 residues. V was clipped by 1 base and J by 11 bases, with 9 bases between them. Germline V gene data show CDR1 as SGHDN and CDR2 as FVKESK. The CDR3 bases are TGTGCCAGCAGCCAAGTTGATGGAGCACCCCTCCACTTT. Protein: CASSQVDGAPLHF.

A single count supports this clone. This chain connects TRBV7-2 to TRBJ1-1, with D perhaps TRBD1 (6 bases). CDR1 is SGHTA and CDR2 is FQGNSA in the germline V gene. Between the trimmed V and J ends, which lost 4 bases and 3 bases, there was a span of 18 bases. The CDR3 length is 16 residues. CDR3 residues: CASSSPWGARDTEAFF. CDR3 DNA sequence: TGTGCCAGCAGCTCTCCCTGGGGGGCCAGGGACACTGAAGCTTTCTTT.

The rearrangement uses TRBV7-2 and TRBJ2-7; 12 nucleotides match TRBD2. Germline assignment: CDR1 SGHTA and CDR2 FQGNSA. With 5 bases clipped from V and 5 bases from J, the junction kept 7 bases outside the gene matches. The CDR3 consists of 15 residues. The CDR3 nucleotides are TGTGCCAGCAGCCCCCTAGCGGGGGGGATCCACGAGCAGTACTTC. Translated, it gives CASSPLAGGIHEQYF.

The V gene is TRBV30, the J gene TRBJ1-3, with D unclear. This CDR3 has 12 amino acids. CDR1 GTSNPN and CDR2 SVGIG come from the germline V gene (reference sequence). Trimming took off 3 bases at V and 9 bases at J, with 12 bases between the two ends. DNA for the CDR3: TGTGCCTGGAGGGGAGAAGGGCCCACCATATATTTT. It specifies CAWRGEGPTIYF.

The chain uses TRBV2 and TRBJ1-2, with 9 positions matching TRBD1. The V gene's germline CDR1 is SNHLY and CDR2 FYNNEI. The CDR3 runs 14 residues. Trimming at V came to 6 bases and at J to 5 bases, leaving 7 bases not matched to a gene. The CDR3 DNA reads TGTGCCAGCAGCAACGACAGGGGGGGATATGGCTACACCTTC. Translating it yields CASSNDRGGYGYTF.

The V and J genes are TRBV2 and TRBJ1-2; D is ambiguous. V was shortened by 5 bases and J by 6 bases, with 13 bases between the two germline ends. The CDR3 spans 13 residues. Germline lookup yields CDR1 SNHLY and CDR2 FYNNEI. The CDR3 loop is CASSPLGIHGYTF. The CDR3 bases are TGTGCCAGCAGTCCCCTGGGGATCCATGGCTACACCTTC. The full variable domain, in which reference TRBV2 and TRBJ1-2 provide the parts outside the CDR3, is EPEVTQTPSHQVTQMGQEVILRCVPISNHLYFYWYRQILGQKVEFLVSFYNNEISEKSEIFDDQFSVERPDGSNFTLKIRSTKLEDSAMYFCASSPLGIHGYTFGSGTRLTVV.

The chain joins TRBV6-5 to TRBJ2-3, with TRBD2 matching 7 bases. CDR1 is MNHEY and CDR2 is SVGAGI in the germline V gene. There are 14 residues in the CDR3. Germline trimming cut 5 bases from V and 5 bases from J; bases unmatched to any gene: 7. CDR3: CASSASGARDTQYF. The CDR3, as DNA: TGTGCCAGCAGTGCTAGCGGTGCGAGAGATACGCAGTATTTT.

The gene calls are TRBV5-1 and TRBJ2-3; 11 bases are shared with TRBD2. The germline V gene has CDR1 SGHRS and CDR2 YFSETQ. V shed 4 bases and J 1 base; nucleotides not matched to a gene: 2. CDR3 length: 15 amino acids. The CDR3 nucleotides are TGCGCCAGCAGCCCGGGACTAGCGGGCACAGATACGCAGTATTTT. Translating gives CASSPGLAGTDTQYF.

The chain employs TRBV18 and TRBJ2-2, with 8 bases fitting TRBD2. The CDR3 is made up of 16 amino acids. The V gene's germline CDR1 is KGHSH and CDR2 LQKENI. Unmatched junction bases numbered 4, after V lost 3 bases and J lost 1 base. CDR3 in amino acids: CASSPPLAGNTGELFF. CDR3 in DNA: TGTGCCAGCTCACCCCCCCTAGCGGGGAACACCGGGGAGCTGTTTTTT.

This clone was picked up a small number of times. The chain's CDR3 is CASSQYTGGMRSPLHF. Here the CDR3 DNA reads TGTGCCAGCAGCCAGTACACAGGGGGAATGCGTTCACCCCTCCACTTT. The V call is TRBV14, the J call TRBJ1-6; 8 bases are a match to TRBD1. The CDR3 is made up of 16 amino acids. J was trimmed by 9 bases and V by 3 bases; bases with no gene match: 10. Per germline, CDR1 SGHDN and CDR2 FVKESK.